Reported below is one T cell receptor (beta chain). Its antigen is not identified. These data originate in a study of graft-versus-host responses after intestinal transplantation. Study conclusions and caveats: Among recipient marrow samples, GvH clones were found; some appeared first in ileum or blood. Among circulating GvH clones, peak levels were associated with early post-transplant declines in HvG clones.

V lost 4 bases and J 3 bases, leaving 11 bases between the germline ends. The CDR3 spans 13 residues. Germline assignment: CDR1 SGHDT and CDR2 YYEEEE. Clones were read by immunoSEQ multiplex PCR, and TCRdb kept only the in-frame ones, dropping some. The table shows 24,000 or so clones, with roughly 83% occurring only once. The chain employs TRBV5-6 and TRBJ2-7; D remains ambiguous. This clonotype originated in a human patient who received an intestinal transplant, so some T cells may come from the graft donor. The sample in question was PBMCs, obtained approximately 29 days after intestinal transplant. The DNA of the CDR3 is TGTGCCAGCAGCCGACATTCAGACTACGAGCAGTACTTC. Protein sequence: CASSRHSDYEQYF.